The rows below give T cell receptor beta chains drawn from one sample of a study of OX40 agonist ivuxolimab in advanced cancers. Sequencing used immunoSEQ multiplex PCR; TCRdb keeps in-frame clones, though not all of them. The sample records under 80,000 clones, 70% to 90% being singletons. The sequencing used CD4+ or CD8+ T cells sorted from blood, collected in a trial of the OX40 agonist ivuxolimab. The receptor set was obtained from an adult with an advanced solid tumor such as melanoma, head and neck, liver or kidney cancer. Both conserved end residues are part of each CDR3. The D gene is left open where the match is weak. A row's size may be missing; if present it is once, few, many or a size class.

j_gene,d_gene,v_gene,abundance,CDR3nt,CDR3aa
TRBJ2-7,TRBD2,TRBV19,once,TGTGCCAGTAGTGATAGCGGGCCTACCTACGAGCAGTACTTC,CASSDSGPTYEQYF
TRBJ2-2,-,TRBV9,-,TGTGCCAGCAGCCCCGGGGGGCATCCCGGGGAGCTGTTTTTT,CASSPGGHPGELFF
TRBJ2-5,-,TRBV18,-,TGTGCCAGCTCACCCGGGGCTGTTCAAGAGACCCAGTACTTC,CASSPGAVQETQYF
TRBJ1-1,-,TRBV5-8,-,TGTGCCAGCCCCTGGGGTCACGGGGGCTATTCTATGAACACTGAAGCTTTCTTT,CASPWGHGGYSMNTEAFF
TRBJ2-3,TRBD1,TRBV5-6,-,TGTGCCAGCAGCGTTCCGGGACAGGGACCCACAGATACGCAGTATTTT,CASSVPGQGPTDTQYF
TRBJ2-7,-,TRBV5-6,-,TGTGCCAGCAGCTTGGACAGATCATTCTCCTACGAGCAGTACTTC,CASSLDRSFSYEQYF
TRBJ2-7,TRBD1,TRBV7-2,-,TGTGCCAGCAGAGGACAGGGGACTACCTACGAGCAGTACTTC,CASRGQGTTYEQYF
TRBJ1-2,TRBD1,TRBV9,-,TGTGCCAGCGGATTAGACAGGGACTTTAACTATGGCTACACCTTC,CASGLDRDFNYGYTF
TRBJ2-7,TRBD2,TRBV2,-,TGTGCCAGCACCAGGACTAGCGGATCCTACGAGCAGTACTTC,CASTRTSGSYEQYF
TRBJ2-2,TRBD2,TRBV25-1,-,TGTGCCAGCAGTCCCGGGAGGATGACCACCGGGGAGCTGTTTTTT,CASSPGRMTTGELFF
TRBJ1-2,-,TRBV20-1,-,TGCAGTGCGTTCAGTAGTACCTTC,CSAFSSTF
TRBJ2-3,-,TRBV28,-,TGTGCCAGCAGTTGGGGACCCACGGAAGATACGCAGTATTTT,CASSWGPTEDTQYF
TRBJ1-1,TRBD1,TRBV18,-,TGTGCCAGCTCACCAATGGGGACAGGGGCGATGAACACTGAAGCTTTCTTT,CASSPMGTGAMNTEAFF
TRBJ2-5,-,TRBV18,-,TGTGCCAGCTCACCATACGAAGAGACCCAGTACTTC,CASSPYEETQYF
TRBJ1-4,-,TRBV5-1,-,TGCGCCAGCAGCTCCGAGGAGACGAGGGGGGAAAAACTGTTTTTT,CASSSEETRGEKLFF
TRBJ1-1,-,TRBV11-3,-,TGTGCCAGCAGCGGGGGAGGGGGGAACACTGAAGCTTTCTTT,CASSGGGGNTEAFF
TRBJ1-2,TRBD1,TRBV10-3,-,TGTGCCATCAGTGGTCAGGGGGGGGCCTATGGCTACACCTTC,CAISGQGGAYGYTF
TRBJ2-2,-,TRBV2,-,TGTGCCAGCAGGAGGGGACGGGAGAGCACCGGGGAGCTGTTTTTT,CASRRGRESTGELFF
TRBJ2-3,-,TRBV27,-,TGTGCCAGCAGATTTAGCGTCGGGACAGATACGCAGTATTTT,CASRFSVGTDTQYF
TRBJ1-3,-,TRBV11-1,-,TGTGCCAGCAGCTTAGGGTATGTGACACAGAGCTCTGGAAACACCATATATTTT,CASSLGYVTQSSGNTIYF
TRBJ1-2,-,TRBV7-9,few,TGTGCCAGCAGCTTTTCCGGGGATGGCTACACCTTC,CASSFSGDGYTF
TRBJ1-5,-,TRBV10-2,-,TGCGCCAGCAGCCTTTCCGGGACCCGGGGCTATAGCAATCAGCCCCAGCATTTT,CASSLSGTRGYSNQPQHF
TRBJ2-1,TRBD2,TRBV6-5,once,TGTGCCAGCAGTTACGGTCTAGCGGGGCACAATGAGCAGTTCTTC,CASSYGLAGHNEQFF
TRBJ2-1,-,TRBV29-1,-,TGCAGCGTTGAAGGGGATTACAATGAGCAGTTCTTC,CSVEGDYNEQFF
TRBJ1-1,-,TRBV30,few,TGTGCCTGGAGACTCTCCGAGAACACTGAAGCTTTCTTT,CAWRLSENTEAFF
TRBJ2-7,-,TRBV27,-,TGTGCCAGCAGTCCGTGGGGTCAGGGGTACTACGAGCAGTACTTC,CASSPWGQGYYEQYF
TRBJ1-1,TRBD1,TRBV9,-,TGTGCCAGCAGCGCTTCCCAGACAGGGCGAAGGACTGAAGCTTTCTTT,CASSASQTGRRTEAFF
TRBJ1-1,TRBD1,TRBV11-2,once,TGTGCCAGCAGCTTGGGACAGATGAACACTGAAGCTTTCTTT,CASSLGQMNTEAFF
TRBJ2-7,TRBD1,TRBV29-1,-,TGCAGCGCAGGACAGGGGGGATACGAGCAGTACTTC,CSAGQGGYEQYF
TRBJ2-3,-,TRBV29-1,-,TGCAGCGTTGTAGCTGCCGGTACAGATACGCAGTATTTT,CSVVAAGTDTQYF
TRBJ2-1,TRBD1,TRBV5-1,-,TGCGCCAGCAGGGTTCAGGGGGACTACAATGAGCAGTTCTTC,CASRVQGDYNEQFF
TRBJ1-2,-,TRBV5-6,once,TGTGCCAGCAGCTTGGGGACGACAAGGGGACTCTACACCTTC,CASSLGTTRGLYTF
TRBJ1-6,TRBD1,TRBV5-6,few,TGTGCCAGCGACGCCGGGACAGGGGGTTCACCCCTCCACTTT,CASDAGTGGSPLHF
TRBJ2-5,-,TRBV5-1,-,TGCGCCAGCAGCTTGAAGCTAGCTGAAGAGACCCAGTACTTC,CASSLKLAEETQYF
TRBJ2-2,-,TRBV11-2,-,TGTGCCAGCACCTATAGCTATGGGGGCCCACGGAACACCGGGGAGCTGTTTTTT,CASTYSYGGPRNTGELFF
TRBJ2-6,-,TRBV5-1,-,TGCGCCAGCAGCTTTGACTTGTCTGGGGCCAACGTCCTGACTTTC,CASSFDLSGANVLTF
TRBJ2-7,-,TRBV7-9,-,TGTGCCAGCACCCAGAATCCCTTGAACGGGGAGCAGTACTTC,CASTQNPLNGEQYF
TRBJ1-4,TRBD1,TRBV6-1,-,TGTGCCAGCAGCGGACAGGGCGCTAATGAAAAACTGTTTTTT,CASSGQGANEKLFF
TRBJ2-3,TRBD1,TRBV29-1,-,TGCAGCGTCCTTCTGACAGGGACAGATACGCAGTATTTT,CSVLLTGTDTQYF
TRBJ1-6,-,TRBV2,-,TGTGCCAGCAGCAGGGACGTGGGGACTAATTCACCCCTCCACTTT,CASSRDVGTNSPLHF
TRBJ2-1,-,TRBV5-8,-,TGTGCCAGCAGGCTCGGGACGAGCTCCTACAATGAGCAGTTCTTC,CASRLGTSSYNEQFF
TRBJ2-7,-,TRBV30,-,TGTGCCTGGAGTGGACAGAACTACGAGCAGTACTTC,CAWSGQNYEQYF
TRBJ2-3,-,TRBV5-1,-,TGCGCCAGCAGCTGGGACACAGATACGCAGTATTTT,CASSWDTDTQYF
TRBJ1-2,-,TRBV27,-,TGTGCCAGCAGTTTACTCGGGGGCCTAACCTATGGCTACACCTTC,CASSLLGGLTYGYTF
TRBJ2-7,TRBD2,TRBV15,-,TGTGCCACCAGTTCATGGACTAGCGATTCCTACGAGCAGTACTTC,CATSSWTSDSYEQYF
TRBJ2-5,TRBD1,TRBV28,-,TGTGCCAGCAGTTCTTCCGGGACAGGGCAAGAGACCCAGTACTTC,CASSSSGTGQETQYF
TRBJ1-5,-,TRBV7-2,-,TGTGCCAGCAGCTTAGAAGTAGGTGTGGTCCGCAATCAGCCCCAGCATTTT,CASSLEVGVVRNQPQHF
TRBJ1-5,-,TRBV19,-,TGTGCCAGTTCAGGGGAGAAACAGCCCCAGCATTTT,CASSGEKQPQHF
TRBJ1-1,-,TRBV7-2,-,TGTGCCAGCAGCTTGACCGGGACGTATGAAGCTTTCTTT,CASSLTGTYEAFF
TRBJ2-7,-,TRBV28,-,TGTGCCAGCAGCGACAGCTACTCCTCCTACGAGCAGTACTTC,CASSDSYSSYEQYF
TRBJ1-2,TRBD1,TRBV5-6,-,TGTGCCAGCAGCGTGGGACAGGAGTATGGCTACACCTTC,CASSVGQEYGYTF
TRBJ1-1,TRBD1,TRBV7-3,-,TGTGCCAGCAGCTTAGAGACAGGGGCTGAAGCTTTCTTT,CASSLETGAEAFF
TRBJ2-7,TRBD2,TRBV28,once,TGTGCCAGCAGTCCAATGGAATACACTAGCGGACGACTCTACGAGCAGTACTTC,CASSPMEYTSGRLYEQYF
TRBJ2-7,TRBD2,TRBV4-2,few,TGTGCCAGCAGCCAACCACCTAGTCAGGAAGAGCGGGAGGGATGTTACGAGCAGTACTTC,CASSQPPSQEEREGCYEQYF
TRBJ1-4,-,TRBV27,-,TGTGCCAGCAGTTTATCTGCGGGAGTTAATGAAAAACTGTTTTTT,CASSLSAGVNEKLFF
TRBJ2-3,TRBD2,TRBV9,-,TGTGCCAGCAGCTCCCAAACAGGACTAGCGGCAGATACGCAGTATTTT,CASSSQTGLAADTQYF
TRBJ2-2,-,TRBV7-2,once,TGTGCCAGCAGCTTAGTCGCAGGGTCGACCGGGGAGCTGTTTTTT,CASSLVAGSTGELFF
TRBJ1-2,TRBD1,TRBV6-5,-,TGTGCCAGCAGTTCGACAGGGACTAACTATGGCTACACCTTC,CASSSTGTNYGYTF